The clone carrying this T cell receptor (beta chain) was detected ten times or more. The antigen is unknown. These data belong to a study of T cells in Graves' hyperthyroidism and ophthalmopathy. Overall study results and limits: Ophthalmopathy got predicted by the model a median approximately 6.3 months before its onset. Most thyroid clonotypes with frequency above 0.001 were detected in blood.

The TCR beta CDR3 regions underwent amplification using RNA transcripts as the source. An initial round of RT-PCR targeting the TCR CDR3 relied on the HTBI primer set. From the multiplex PCR reads, TCRdb called clonotypes with MiXCR, one entry per CDR3 protein. This table holds a few hundred thousand distinct CDR3 sequences, about 13% found once. Germline loops: CDR1 GTSNPN, CDR2 SVGIG (reference sequence). The CDR3 loop spans 14 amino acids. The V end lost 0 bases, the J end lost 2 bases, and 11 bases lay between the germline ends. Sequencing was carried out using blood. This TCR came from a woman under 30 with Graves' hyperthyroidism. This chain uses TRBV30 with TRBJ2-7; D unclear. CDR3: CAWSVGLGAYEQYF. For the CDR3, the DNA is TGTGCCTGGAGTGTAGGGCTAGGCGCCTACGAGCAGTACTTC. Based on the CDR3 plus reference TRBV30 and TRBJ2-7, the full variable domain is SQTIHQWPATLVQPVGSPLSLECTVEGTSNPNLYWYRQAAGRGLQLLFYSVGIGQISSEVPQNLSASRPQDRQFILSSKKLLLSDSGFYLCAWSVGLGAYEQYFGPGTRLTVT.